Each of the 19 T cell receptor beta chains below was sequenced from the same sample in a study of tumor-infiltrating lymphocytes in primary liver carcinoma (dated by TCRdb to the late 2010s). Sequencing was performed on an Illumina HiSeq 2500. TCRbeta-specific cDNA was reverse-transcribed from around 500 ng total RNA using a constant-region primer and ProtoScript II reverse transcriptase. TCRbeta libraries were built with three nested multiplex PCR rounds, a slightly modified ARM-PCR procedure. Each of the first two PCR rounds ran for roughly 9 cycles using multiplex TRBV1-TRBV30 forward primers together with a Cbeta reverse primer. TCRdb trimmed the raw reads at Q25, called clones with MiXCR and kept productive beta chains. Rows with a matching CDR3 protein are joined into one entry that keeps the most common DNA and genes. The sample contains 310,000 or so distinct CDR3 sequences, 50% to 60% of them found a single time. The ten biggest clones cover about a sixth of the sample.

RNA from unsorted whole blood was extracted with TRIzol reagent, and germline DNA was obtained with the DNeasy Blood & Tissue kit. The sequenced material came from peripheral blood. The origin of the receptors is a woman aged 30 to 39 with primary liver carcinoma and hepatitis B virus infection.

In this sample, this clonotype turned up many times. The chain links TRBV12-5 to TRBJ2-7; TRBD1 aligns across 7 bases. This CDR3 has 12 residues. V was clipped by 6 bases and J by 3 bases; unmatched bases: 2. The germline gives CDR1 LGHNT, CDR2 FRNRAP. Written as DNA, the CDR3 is TGTGCTAGTGGCTGGGACAGCTACGAGCAGTACTTC. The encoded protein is CASGWDSYEQYF.

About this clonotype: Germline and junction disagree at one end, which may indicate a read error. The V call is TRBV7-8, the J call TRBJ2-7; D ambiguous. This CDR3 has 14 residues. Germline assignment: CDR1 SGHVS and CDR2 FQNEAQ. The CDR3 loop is CASSSLSAPYDQYF. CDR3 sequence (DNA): TGTGCCAGCAGCTCACTCTCGGCACCCTACGACCAGTACTTC.

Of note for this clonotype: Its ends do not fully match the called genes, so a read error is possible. CDR3: CGSSGGASRGSGELFF. The CDR3 DNA follows: TGTGGCAGTAGTGGAGGCGCTAGTCGAGGCTCCGGGGAGCTGTTTTTT. The J gene is TRBJ2-2, the V gene TRBV19, with D tentatively TRBD2 (5 bases). Looked up from germline, CDR1 is LNHDA and CDR2 is SQIVND (reference sequence). The CDR3 is made up of 16 amino acids.

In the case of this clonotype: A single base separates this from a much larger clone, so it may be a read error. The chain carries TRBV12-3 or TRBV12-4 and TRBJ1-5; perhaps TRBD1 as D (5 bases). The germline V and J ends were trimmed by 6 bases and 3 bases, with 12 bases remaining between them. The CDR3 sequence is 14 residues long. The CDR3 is CASRQIGANQPQHF. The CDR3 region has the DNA TGTGCCAGCAGGCAGATAGGGGCCAATCAGCCCCAGCATTTT.

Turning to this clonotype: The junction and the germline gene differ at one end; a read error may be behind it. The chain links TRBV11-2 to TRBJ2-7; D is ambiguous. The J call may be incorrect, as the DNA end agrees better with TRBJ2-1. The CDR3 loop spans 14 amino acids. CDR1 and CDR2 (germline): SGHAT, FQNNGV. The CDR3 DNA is TGTGCCAGCAACTTAACCGACGGAGCCTACGAGCAGTTCTTC. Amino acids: CASNLTDGAYEQFF.

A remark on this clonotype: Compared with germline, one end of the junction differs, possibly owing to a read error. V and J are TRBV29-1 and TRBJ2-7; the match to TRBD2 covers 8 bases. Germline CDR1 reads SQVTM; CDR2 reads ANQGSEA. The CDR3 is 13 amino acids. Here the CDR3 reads CGVGAGGTYEQYF. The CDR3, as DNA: TGCGGCGTTGGGGCGGGAGGTACCTACGAACAGTACTTC.

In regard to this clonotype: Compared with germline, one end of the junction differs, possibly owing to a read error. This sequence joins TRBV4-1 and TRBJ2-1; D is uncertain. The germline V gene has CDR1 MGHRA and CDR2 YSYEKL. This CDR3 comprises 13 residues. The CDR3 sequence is CVSSYDLNNEQFF. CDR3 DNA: TGCGTCAGCAGTTACGACCTCAACAATGAGCAGTTCTTC.

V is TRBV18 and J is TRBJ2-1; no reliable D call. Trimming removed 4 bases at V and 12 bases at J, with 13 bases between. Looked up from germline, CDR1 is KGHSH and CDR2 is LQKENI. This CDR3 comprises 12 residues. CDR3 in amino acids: CASSLLNGVQFF. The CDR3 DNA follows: TGTGCCAGCTCACTTCTCAATGGGGTGCAGTTCTTC.

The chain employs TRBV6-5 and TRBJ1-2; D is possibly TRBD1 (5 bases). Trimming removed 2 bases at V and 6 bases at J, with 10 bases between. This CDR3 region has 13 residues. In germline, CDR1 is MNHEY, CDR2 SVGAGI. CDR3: CASSYRGIDGYTF. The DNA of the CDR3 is TGTGCCAGCAGTTACAGGGGAATCGATGGCTACACCTTC.

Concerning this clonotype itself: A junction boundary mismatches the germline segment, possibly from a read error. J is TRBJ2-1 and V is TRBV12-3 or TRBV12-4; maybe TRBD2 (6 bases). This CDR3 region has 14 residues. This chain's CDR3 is CASNPGTDYNEQSF. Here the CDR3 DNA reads TGTGCCAGCAATCCGGGGACTGATTACAATGAGCAGTCCTTC.

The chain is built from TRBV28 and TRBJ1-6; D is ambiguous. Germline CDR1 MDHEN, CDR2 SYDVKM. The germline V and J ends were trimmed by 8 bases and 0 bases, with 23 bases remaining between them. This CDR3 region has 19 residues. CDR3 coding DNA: TGTGCCAGCGGTACTTCGTCAATCCGGCTTAGCTCCTATAATTCACCCCTCCACTTT. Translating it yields CASGTSSIRLSSYNSPLHF.

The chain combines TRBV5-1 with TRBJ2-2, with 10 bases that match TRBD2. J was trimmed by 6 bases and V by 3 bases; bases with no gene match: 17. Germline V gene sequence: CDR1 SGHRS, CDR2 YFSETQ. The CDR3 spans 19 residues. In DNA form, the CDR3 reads TGCGCCAGCAGCTGGAAGACTCTCGCTCTAGCGGGAGCCTCCGGGGAGCTGTTTTTT. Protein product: CASSWKTLALAGASGELFF.

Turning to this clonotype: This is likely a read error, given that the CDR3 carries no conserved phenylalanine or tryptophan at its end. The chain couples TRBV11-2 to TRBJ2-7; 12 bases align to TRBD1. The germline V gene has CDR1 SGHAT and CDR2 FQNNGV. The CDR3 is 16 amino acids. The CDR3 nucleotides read TGTGCCAGCAGCTTAGGGTGGGGGACAGGGGGCTACAAGCAGTACTAC. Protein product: CASSLGWGTGGYKQYY.

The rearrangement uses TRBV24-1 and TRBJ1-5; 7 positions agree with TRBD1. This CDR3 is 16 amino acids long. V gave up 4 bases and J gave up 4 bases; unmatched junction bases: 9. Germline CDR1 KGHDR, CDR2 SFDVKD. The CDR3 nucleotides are TGTGCCACCAGTGACCCTTCAGGGGGGGAGAATCAGCCCCAGCATTTT. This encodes CATSDPSGGENQPQHF.

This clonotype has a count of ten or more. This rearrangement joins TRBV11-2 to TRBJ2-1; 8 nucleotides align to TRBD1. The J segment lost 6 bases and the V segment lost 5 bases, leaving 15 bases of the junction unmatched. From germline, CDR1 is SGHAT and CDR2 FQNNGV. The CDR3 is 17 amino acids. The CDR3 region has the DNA TGTGCCAGCAGCCGTCTCTTTTTAGACAGGGGCGGCAATGAGCAGTTCTTC. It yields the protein CASSRLFLDRGGNEQFF.

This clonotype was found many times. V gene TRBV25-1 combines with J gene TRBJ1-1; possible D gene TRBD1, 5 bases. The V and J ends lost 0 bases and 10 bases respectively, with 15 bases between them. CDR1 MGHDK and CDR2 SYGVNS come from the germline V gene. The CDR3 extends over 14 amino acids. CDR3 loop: CASSEYIMGQRAFF. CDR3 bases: TGTGCCAGCAGTGAATATATTATGGGGCAGCGAGCTTTCTTT.

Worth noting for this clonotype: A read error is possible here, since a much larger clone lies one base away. As DNA, the CDR3 is TGCAGCGTTTCACCGAACACCAGGGAGCTGTTTTTT. Its translation is CSVSPNTRELFF. The rearrangement uses TRBV29-1 and TRBJ2-2; D gene ambiguous. Germline V gene sequence: CDR1 SQVTM, CDR2 ANQGSEA. The CDR3 covers 12 residues.

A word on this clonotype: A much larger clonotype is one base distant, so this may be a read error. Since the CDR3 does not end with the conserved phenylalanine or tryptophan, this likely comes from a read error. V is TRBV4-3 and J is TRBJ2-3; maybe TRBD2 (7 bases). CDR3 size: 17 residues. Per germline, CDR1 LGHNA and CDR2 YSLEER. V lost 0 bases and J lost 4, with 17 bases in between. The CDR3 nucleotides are TGCGCCAGCAGCCAAGATCCATCGGGGGGCCGGCCAGATACGCAGTATTCT. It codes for CASSQDPSGGRPDTQYS.

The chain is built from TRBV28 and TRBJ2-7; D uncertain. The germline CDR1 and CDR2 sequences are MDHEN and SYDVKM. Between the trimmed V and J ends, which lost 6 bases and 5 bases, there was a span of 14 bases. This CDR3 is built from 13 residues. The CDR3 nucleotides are TGTGCCAGCAGCGATTGGGCTGTCAACGAGCAGTACTTC. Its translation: CASSDWAVNEQYF.